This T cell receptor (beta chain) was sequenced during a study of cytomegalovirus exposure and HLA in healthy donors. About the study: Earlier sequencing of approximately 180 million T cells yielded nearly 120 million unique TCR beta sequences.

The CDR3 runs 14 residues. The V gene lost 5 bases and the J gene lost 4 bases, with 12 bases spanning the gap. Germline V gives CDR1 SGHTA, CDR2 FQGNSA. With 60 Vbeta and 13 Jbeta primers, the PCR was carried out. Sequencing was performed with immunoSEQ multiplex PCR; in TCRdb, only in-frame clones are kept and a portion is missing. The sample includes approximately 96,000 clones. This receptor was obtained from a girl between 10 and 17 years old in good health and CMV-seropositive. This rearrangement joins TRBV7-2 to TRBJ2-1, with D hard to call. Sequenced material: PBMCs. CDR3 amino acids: CASSPNSLYNEQFF. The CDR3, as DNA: TGTGCCAGCAGCCCGAACTCCCTGTACAATGAGCAGTTCTTC.